A single sample is the source of the 5 T cell receptor beta chains below, sequenced in a study of OX40 agonist ivuxolimab in advanced cancers. Sequencing used immunoSEQ multiplex PCR; TCRdb keeps in-frame clones, though not all of them. There are tens of thousands of clones in the sample; around 87% occur only once, and more than 1.5% lies in the top ten. The material was CD4+ or CD8+ T cells sorted from blood, obtained in a trial of the OX40 agonist ivuxolimab. The receptors were gathered from an adult with an advanced solid tumor such as melanoma, head and neck, liver or kidney cancer.

The rearrangement uses TRBV28 and TRBJ2-1, with 9 nucleotides matching TRBD2. The V and J ends lost 7 bases and 5 bases, in that order; junction bases with no gene match: 9. CDR1 MDHEN and CDR2 SYDVKM come from the germline V gene. CDR3 length: 15 residues. CDR3 region: CASTWGGGADNEQFF. Written as DNA, the CDR3 is TGTGCCAGCACCTGGGGCGGGGGGGCCGACAATGAGCAGTTCTTC.

The chain has TRBV2 and TRBJ1-4, with a weak D call TRBD1 (5 bases). Germline V gene data show CDR1 as SNHLY and CDR2 as FYNNEI. V was pared by 5 bases and J by 8 bases, with 9 bases between. There are 12 residues in the CDR3. The DNA for the CDR3 is TGTGCCAGCAGTAGACAGCTGGAAAAACTGTTTTTT. Translating it yields CASSRQLEKLFF.

V and J are TRBV11-1 and TRBJ2-7; 7 bases are shared with TRBD1. The CDR3 length is 13 residues. Germline CDR1 reads SGHAT; CDR2 reads FQDESV (reference sequence). With 5 bases clipped from V and 7 bases from J, the junction kept 8 bases outside the gene matches. In nucleotides, the CDR3 is TGTGCCAGCAGCCGCGACAGGGTCCAGGAGCAGTACGTC. This codes for CASSRDRVQEQYV.

This chain links TRBV7-8 with TRBJ1-4; maybe TRBD1 (5 bases). Between the trimmed V and J ends, which lost 1 base and 3 bases, there was a span of 15 bases. The CDR3 has 17 residues. Germline CDR1 and CDR2: SGHVS and FQNEAQ. Here the CDR3 DNA reads TGTGCCAGCAGCTTAGGGGGTTCGGGGCCCTCTAATGAAAAACTGTTTTTT. Protein product: CASSLGGSGPSNEKLFF.

This chain uses TRBV27 with TRBJ2-3, with 10 bases lining up with TRBD2. The CDR3 runs to 16 residues. The germline CDR1 and CDR2 sequences are MNHEY and SMNVEV (reference sequence). Trimming took 6 bases from V and 1 from J; bases not matched to a gene: 7. CDR3 sequence: CASRSGRAFRTDTQYF. The CDR3 bases are TGTGCCAGCAGGAGCGGGAGGGCCTTTCGCACAGATACGCAGTATTTT.